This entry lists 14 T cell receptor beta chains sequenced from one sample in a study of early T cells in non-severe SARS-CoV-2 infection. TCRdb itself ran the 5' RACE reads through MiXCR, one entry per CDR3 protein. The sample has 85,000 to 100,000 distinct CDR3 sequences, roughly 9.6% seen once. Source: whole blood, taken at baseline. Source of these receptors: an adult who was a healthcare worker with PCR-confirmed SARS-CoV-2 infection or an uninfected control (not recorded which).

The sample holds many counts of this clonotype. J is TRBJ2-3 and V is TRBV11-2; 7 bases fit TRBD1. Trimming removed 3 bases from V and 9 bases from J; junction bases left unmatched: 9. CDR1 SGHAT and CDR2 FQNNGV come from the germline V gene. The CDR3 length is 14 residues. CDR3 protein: CASSLAITGDTQYF. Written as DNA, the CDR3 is TGTGCCAGCAGCTTGGCTATCACAGGGGACACGCAGTATTTT.

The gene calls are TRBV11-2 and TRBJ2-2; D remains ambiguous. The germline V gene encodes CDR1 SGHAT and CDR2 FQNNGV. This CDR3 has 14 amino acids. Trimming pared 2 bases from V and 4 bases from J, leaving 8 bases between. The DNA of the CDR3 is TGTGCCAGCAGCTTAAAGCTTCTCACCGGGGAGCTGTTTTTT. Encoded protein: CASSLKLLTGELFF.

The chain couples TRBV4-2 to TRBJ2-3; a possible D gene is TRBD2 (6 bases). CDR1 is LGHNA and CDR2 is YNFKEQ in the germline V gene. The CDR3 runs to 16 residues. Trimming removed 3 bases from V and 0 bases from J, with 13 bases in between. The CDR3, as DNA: TGTGCCAGCAGCCAGTCCGGGAGAACTAGCACAGATACGCAGTATTTT. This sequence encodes CASSQSGRTSTDTQYF.

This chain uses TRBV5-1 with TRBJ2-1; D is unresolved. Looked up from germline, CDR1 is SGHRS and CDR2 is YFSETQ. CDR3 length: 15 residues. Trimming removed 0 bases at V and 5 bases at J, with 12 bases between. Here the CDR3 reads CASSLEQPLHNEQFF. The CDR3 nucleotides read TGCGCCAGCAGCTTGGAACAGCCTCTTCACAATGAGCAGTTCTTC.

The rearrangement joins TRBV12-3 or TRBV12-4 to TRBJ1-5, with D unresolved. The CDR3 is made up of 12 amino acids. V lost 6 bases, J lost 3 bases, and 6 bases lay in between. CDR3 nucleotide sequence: TGTGCCAGCAGCTCTTACAATCAGCCCCAGCATTTT. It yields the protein CASSSYNQPQHF.

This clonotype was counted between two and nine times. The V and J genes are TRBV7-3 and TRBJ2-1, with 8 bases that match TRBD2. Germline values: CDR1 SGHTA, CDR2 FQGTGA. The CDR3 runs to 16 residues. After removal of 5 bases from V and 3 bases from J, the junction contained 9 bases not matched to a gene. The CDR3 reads CASSTSAGASYNEQFF. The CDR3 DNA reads TGTGCCAGCAGCACTTCAGCGGGAGCGAGCTACAATGAGCAGTTCTTC.

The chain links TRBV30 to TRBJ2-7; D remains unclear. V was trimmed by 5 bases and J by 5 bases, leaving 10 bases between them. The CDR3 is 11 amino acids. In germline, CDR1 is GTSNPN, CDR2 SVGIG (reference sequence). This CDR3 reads CAWGRWDEQYF. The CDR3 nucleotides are TGTGCCTGGGGAAGGTGGGACGAGCAGTACTTC.

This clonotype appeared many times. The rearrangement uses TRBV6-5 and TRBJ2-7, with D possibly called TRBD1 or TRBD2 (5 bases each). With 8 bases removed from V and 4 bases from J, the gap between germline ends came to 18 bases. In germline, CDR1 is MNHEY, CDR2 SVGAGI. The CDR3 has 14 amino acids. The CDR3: CASRGIPPNYEQYF. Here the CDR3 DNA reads TGTGCCAGCCGGGGCATCCCTCCCAATTACGAGCAGTACTTC.

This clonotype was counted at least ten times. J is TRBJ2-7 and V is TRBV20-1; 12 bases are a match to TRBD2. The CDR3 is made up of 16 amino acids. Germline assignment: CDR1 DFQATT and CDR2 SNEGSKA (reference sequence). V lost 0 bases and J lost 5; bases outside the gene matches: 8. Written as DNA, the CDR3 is TGCAGTGCTAGAGACCCTAGCGGGAGGGAGGTAAACGAGCAGTACTTC. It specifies CSARDPSGREVNEQYF.

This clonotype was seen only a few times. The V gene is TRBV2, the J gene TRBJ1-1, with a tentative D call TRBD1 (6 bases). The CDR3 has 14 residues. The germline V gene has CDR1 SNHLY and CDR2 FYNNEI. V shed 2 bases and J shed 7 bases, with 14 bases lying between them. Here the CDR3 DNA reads TGTGCCAGCAGTGAACGACAGGCGAGGGGTGAAGCTTTCTTT. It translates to CASSERQARGEAFF.

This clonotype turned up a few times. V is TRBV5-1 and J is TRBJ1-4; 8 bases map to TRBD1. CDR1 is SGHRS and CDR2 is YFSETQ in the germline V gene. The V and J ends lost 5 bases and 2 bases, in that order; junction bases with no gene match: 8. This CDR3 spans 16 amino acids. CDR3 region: CASRGQGAGTNEKLFF. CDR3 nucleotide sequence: TGCGCCAGCAGGGGCCAGGGGGCCGGCACTAATGAAAAACTGTTTTTT.

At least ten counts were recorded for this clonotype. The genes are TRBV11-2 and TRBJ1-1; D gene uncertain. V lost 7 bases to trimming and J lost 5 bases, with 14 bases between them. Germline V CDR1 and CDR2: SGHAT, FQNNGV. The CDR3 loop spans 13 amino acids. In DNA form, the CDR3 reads TGTGCCAGCAACTGGGCCTCCGGGACTGAAGCTTTCTTT. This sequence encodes CASNWASGTEAFF.

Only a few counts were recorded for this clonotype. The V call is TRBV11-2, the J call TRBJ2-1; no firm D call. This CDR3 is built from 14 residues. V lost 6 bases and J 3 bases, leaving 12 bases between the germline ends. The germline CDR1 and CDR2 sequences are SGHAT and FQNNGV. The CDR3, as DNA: TGTGCCAGCAGTCAAGGCCCAATCTACAATGAGCAGTTCTTC. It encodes CASSQGPIYNEQFF.

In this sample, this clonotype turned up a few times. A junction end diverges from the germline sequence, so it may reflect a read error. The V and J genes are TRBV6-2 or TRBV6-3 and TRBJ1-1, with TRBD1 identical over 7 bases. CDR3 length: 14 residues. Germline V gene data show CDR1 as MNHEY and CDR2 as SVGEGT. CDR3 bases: TGTGCCAGCGGTTACAGGGGCCGAGGGACTGAAGCTTTCTTT. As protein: CASGYRGRGTEAFF.